This passage covers 14 T cell receptor beta chains from one sample sequenced in a study of shared clonotypes between healthy human individuals. Some clones are missing from TCRdb's copy, which holds only in-frame ones; the method was immunoSEQ multiplex PCR. The repertoire consists of 2 million to 2.5 million clones, with 85% to 95% occurring once and the leading ten covering more than 0.1%. The sequencing input was naive CD4+ T cells sorted from blood. As to subset: CD45RA+ positively selected. The receptors were gathered from a man between 18 and 35 years old in good health.

The V call is TRBV6-5, the J call TRBJ2-3, with 7 bases lining up with TRBD1. J was trimmed by 0 bases and V by 9 bases; bases with no gene match: 3. The CDR3 contains 13 residues. From germline, CDR1 is MNHEY and CDR2 SVGAGI. In DNA form, the CDR3 reads TGTGCCAGTCGACAGGGAAGCACAGATACGCAGTATTTT. The encoded protein is CASRQGSTDTQYF.

The CDR3 protein is CASSLRDVVMRNTIYF. Written as DNA, the CDR3 is TGTGCCAGCAGCCTCCGGGACGTCGTTATGAGGAACACCATATATTTT. The chain uses TRBV5-6 and TRBJ1-3; tentatively, D is TRBD1 (5 bases). V was shortened by 4 bases and J by 7 bases, with 21 bases between the two germline ends. The CDR3 is made up of 16 amino acids. The germline V gene has CDR1 SGHDT and CDR2 YYEEEE.

This sequence joins TRBV10-3 and TRBJ2-7; 7 bases fit TRBD2. CDR3 length: 14 amino acids. After removal of 2 bases from V and 3 bases from J, the junction contained 4 bases not matched to a gene. The V gene's germline CDR1 is ENHRY and CDR2 SYGVKD. In DNA form, the CDR3 reads TGTGCCATCAGTGAGGGTAGCGGGCTCTACGAGCAGTACTTC. Amino acid sequence: CAISEGSGLYEQYF.

V gene TRBV18 combines with J gene TRBJ1-5; D gene unclear. The V gene's germline CDR1 is KGHSH and CDR2 LQKENI. V was cut by 5 bases and J by 2 bases, with 13 bases left in between. CDR3 length: 15 residues. The CDR3 DNA reads as TGTGCCAGCTCATCCTCGTCTAGCGGCAATCAGCCCCAGCATTTT. It encodes CASSSSSSGNQPQHF.

The chain recombines TRBV2 with TRBJ1-1; a possible D gene is TRBD1 (5 bases). The germline V and J ends were trimmed by 7 bases and 5 bases, with 8 bases remaining between them. In germline, CDR1 is SNHLY, CDR2 FYNNEI. The length of the CDR3 is 11 residues. The CDR3 region is CASIQGTEAFF. The CDR3 nucleotides read TGTGCCAGCATTCAGGGAACTGAAGCTTTCTTT.

The rearrangement joins TRBV19 to TRBJ2-3; 16 positions match TRBD2. Germline CDR1 and CDR2: LNHDA and SQIVND (reference sequence). The CDR3 loop spans 19 amino acids. The V gene end was trimmed by 3 bases and the J gene end by 1 base; junction bases not matched to a gene: 7. The chain's CDR3 is CASSIFGTSGRAGTDTQYF. The DNA of the CDR3 is TGTGCCAGTAGTATCTTTGGGACTAGCGGGAGGGCGGGCACAGATACGCAGTATTTT.

V gene TRBV9 combines with J gene TRBJ1-3; D unresolved. Germline CDR1 is SGDLS and CDR2 is YYNGEE. CDR3 size: 14 residues. V dropped 4 bases and J dropped 4 bases, with 12 bases sitting between them. For the CDR3, the DNA is TGTGCCAGCAGCCTTTCGACCGACGGAAACACCATATATTTT. Translation: CASSLSTDGNTIYF.

A single count supports this clone. In the same sample, other DNA sequences code for this CDR3. This chain joins TRBV30 and TRBJ1-6; the match to TRBD1 covers 8 bases. This CDR3 has 14 amino acids. The germline CDR1 and CDR2 sequences are GTSNPN and SVGIG (reference sequence). Unmatched junction bases numbered 4, after V lost 2 bases and J lost 7 bases. CDR3 loop: CAWSPGQGNSPLHF. DNA for the CDR3: TGTGCCTGGAGTCCTGGACAGGGAAATTCACCCCTCCACTTT. Full variable domain (outside the CDR3, taken from reference TRBV30 and TRBJ1-6): SQTIHQWPATLVQPVGSPLSLECTVEGTSNPNLYWYRQAAGRGLQLLFYSVGIGQISSEVPQNLSASRPQDRQFILSSKKLLLSDSGFYLCAWSPGQGNSPLHFGNGTRLTVT.

This rearrangement joins TRBV6-5 to TRBJ2-7; 8 positions agree with TRBD2. Germline-derived CDR1 and CDR2 are MNHEY and SVGAGI. With V trimmed by 7 bases and J by 1 base, 9 bases remained unmatched. CDR3 length: 15 amino acids. In DNA, the CDR3 is TGTGCCAGCACCAGTGGGGGACTAGAATCCTACGAGCAGTACTTC. Its protein is CASTSGGLESYEQYF.

The J gene is TRBJ2-7, the V gene TRBV5-4; D might be TRBD1 (6 bases). Trimming removed 4 bases from V and 7 bases from J, with 12 bases in between. This CDR3 contains 12 residues. Per the germline V gene, CDR1 is SGHNT and CDR2 is YYREEE (reference sequence). Here the CDR3 DNA reads TGTGCCAGCAGCGGGACACTTCGGGAGCAGTACTTC. Protein product: CASSGTLREQYF.

The V and J genes are TRBV6-1 and TRBJ1-2; D ambiguous. V was shortened by 4 bases and J by 4 bases, with 7 bases between the two germline ends. The CDR3 is made up of 12 amino acids. CDR1 MNHNS and CDR2 SASEGT come from the germline V gene. CDR3 nucleotide sequence: TGTGCCAGCAGTGTGGCGAGCTATGGCTACACCTTC. It is translated as CASSVASYGYTF.

The V gene is TRBV28, the J gene TRBJ2-6; TRBD1 aligns across 10 bases. The germline gives CDR1 MDHEN, CDR2 SYDVKM. This CDR3 has 17 amino acids. V lost 11 bases, J lost 0 bases, and 10 bases stayed unmatched. The CDR3 sequence is CAWRDWDRGSGANVLTF. CDR3 sequence (DNA): TGTGCCTGGCGAGATTGGGACAGGGGCTCTGGGGCCAACGTCCTGACTTTC.

This clone came up a few times. V and J are TRBV19 and TRBJ1-6, with 7 bases that match TRBD1. Germline assignment: CDR1 LNHDA and CDR2 SQIVND (reference sequence). This CDR3 region has 15 residues. The V segment lost 5 bases and the J segment 5 bases; nucleotides outside the gene matches: 6. This chain's CDR3 is CASSATGVDNSPLHF. CDR3 in DNA: TGTGCCAGTAGTGCCACAGGGGTCGATAATTCACCCCTCCACTTT.

This chain uses TRBV7-8 with TRBJ2-7, with D possibly being TRBD1 (5 bases). Germline loops: CDR1 SGHVS, CDR2 FQNEAQ. V shed 6 bases and J shed 0 bases, with 12 bases lying between them. The CDR3 totals 14 residues. The CDR3 DNA is TGTGCCAGCAGACCTGAACAGGTCTCCTACGAGCAGTACTTC. Translated, it gives CASRPEQVSYEQYF.